The 4 T cell receptor beta chains below all came from one sample that was sequenced in a study of beta chain features in type 1 diabetes. Study-wide results and caveats: In every one of the four CD4+ subsets, TCRB CDR3s were moderately but significantly shorter in Type 1 diabetes patients.

Their specific antigens are unknown. cDNA synthesis used the whole RNA isolate, giving expressed TCRB sequences. Assay: immunoSEQ multiplex PCR; the TCRdb copy retains only in-frame clones and omits some. The repertoire includes some 700,000 clones, roughly 13% of them detected once, and approximately 0.022% sits in the top ten. Sequenced: naive CD4+ T cells from blood. The receptors stem from a man between 18 and 29 years old with type 1 diabetes.

This clone was seen more than once but under ten times. Other DNA sequences of this sample code for an identical CDR3. The V and J genes are TRBV18 and TRBJ1-1; 7 nucleotides align to TRBD1. This CDR3 has 13 amino acids. Germline V gene sequence: CDR1 KGHSH, CDR2 LQKENI. The junction had 1 base not matched to a gene; V was cut back by 3 bases and J by 3 bases. Written as DNA, the CDR3 is TGTGCCAGCTCACCTACAGGGGACACTGAAGCTTTCTTT. Its translation is CASSPTGDTEAFF. The complete variable domain, with remaining parts taken from reference TRBV18 and TRBJ1-1, reads NAGVMQNPRHLVRRRGQEARLRCSPMKGHSHVYWYRQLPEEGLKFMVYLQKENIIDESGMPKERFSAEFPKEGPSILRIQQVVRGDSAAYFCASSPTGDTEAFFGQGTRLTVV.

This clone came up a few times. The chain uses TRBV30 and TRBJ1-3; D is unclear. V was clipped by 0 bases and J by 3 bases, with 6 bases between them. The CDR3 contains 13 residues. Per the germline V gene, CDR1 is GTSNPN and CDR2 is SVGIG (reference sequence). The CDR3 loop is CAWSVGDGNTIYF. DNA of the CDR3: TGTGCCTGGAGTGTGGGCGATGGAAACACCATATATTTT.

V gene TRBV28 combines with J gene TRBJ2-3; TRBD2 matches 10 bases. From germline, CDR1 is MDHEN and CDR2 SYDVKM. V gave up 8 bases and J gave up 0 bases; unmatched junction bases: 5. The CDR3 runs 15 residues. CDR3 amino acids: CASRTSGLSTDTQYF. DNA of the CDR3: TGTGCCAGCCGGACTAGCGGCCTTAGCACAGATACGCAGTATTTT.

The chain has TRBV30 and TRBJ2-7; perhaps TRBD1 as D (5 bases). The CDR3 extends over 12 amino acids. V lost 2 bases and J lost 2, with 7 bases in between. Germline CDR1 GTSNPN, CDR2 SVGIG (reference sequence). The CDR3 is CAWSFRAYEQYF. DNA of the CDR3: TGTGCCTGGAGTTTCAGGGCCTACGAGCAGTACTTC.